Sequencing of this T cell receptor beta chain was carried out in a study of CD4 and CD8 cells across lung adenocarcinoma regions. Samples came from patients with localized non-small cell lung adenocarcinoma. This CDR3 has 16 residues. Germline V gene data show CDR1 as SGHTA and CDR2 as FQGNSA. V lost 4 bases and J lost 4, with 19 bases in between. In TCRdb, the PCR reads were re-called with MiXCR into one record per CDR3 protein. The sample has roughly 13,000 distinct CDR3 sequences, around 45% seen once. This chain joins TRBV7-2 and TRBJ1-2, with a weak D call TRBD1 (5 bases). The sequencing input was CD4+ T cells from the center of a lung tumor. The clonotype comes from a male donor with lung adenocarcinoma. The CD4 and CD8 labels of this study may be unreliable. CDR3 residues: CASSSLEAWDLYGYTF. The DNA for the CDR3 is TGTGCCAGCAGCTCGCTAGAGGCTTGGGACCTCTATGGCTACACCTTC.